This T cell receptor (beta chain) was recorded in a study of cytomegalovirus exposure and HLA in healthy donors. Study details: Ancestry clustering placed around 81% of 300 to 400 genotyped donors in the Caucasian-associated cluster.

CDR3 size: 18 residues. Germline-derived CDR1 and CDR2 are SGHNT and YENEEA. The V end was cut by 4 bases, the J end by 5 bases, with 23 bases between. The PCR made use of 60 Vbeta and 13 Jbeta primers. Here immunoSEQ multiplex PCR was the method, and the copy in TCRdb shows in-frame clones only, minus some. The sample holds 45,000 to 60,000 clones. The source material was PBMCs. This clonotype was sampled from a male donor in good health and CMV-seronegative. The chain is built from TRBV11-3 and TRBJ2-2, with D perhaps matching TRBD2 (6 bases). The CDR3 DNA reads TGTGCCAGCAGCTCAGTGGCCGGGATCGGGAGAGAAACCGGGGAGCTGTTTTTT. This translates into CASSSVAGIGRETGELFF.